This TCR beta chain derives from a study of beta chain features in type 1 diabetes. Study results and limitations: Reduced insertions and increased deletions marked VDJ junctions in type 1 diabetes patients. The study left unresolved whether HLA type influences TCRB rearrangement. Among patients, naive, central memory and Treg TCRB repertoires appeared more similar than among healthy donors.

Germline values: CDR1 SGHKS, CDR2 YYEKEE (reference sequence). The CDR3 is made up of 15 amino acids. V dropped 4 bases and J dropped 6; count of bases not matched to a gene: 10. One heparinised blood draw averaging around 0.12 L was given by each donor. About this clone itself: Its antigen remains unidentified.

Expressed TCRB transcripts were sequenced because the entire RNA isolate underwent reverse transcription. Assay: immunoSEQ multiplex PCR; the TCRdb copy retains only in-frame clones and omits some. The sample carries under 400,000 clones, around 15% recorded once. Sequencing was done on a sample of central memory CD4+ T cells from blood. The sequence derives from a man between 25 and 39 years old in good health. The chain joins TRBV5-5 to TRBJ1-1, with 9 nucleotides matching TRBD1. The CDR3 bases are TGTGCCAGCAGCATTCTGACAGGGGGTATCTCTGAAGCTTTCTTT. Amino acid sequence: CASSILTGGISEAFF. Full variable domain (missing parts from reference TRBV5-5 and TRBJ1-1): DAGVTQSPTHLIKTRGQQVTLRCSPISGHKSVSWYQQVLGQGPQFIFQYYEKEERGRGNFPDRFSARQFPNYSSELNVNALLLGDSALYLCASSILTGGISEAFFGQGTRLTVV.